This is a list of T cell receptor beta chains from one sample in a study of T cells in Graves' hyperthyroidism and ophthalmopathy. One entry per CDR3 protein results from TCRdb running MiXCR on the multiplex PCR reads. Among about 580,000 distinct CDR3 sequences listed, around 46% were seen once. The sequenced sample was peripheral blood or thyroid tissue (not recorded which). Receptors originate from a woman under 30 with Graves' hyperthyroidism. The CDR3 runs from the conserved cysteine through the conserved F or W.

v_call	j_call	cdr3_aa
TRBV5-1	TRBJ2-1	CASSLRGVNEQFF
TRBV15	TRBJ1-5	CATSPLLDRGVNQPQHF
TRBV10-3	TRBJ1-1	CAISEGQGMNTEAFF
TRBV3-1	TRBJ2-5	CASSQPRTEETQYF
TRBV19	TRBJ2-5	CATRGGSSQETQYF
TRBV15	TRBJ2-5	CATSRDWREGETQYF
TRBV7-2	TRBJ2-7	CASSRSGAYEQYF
TRBV12-3/TRBV12-4	TRBJ2-7	CASSDLTSGKYEQYF
TRBV7-9	TRBJ2-5	CASRPYEGDVKTQYF
TRBV7-7	TRBJ2-7	CASSLGLAGGDNEQYF
TRBV6-5	TRBJ1-3	CASRDRVPSGNTIYF
TRBV6-2/TRBV6-3	TRBJ2-5	CASSYSSRETQYF
TRBV7-3	TRBJ2-7	CASSLTAGDAEQYF
TRBV11-2	TRBJ2-7	CASSLGGRTYEQYF
TRBV7-9	TRBJ1-2	CASGQAGYTF
TRBV20-1	TRBJ2-5	CSASELTDTQYF
TRBV4-1	TRBJ2-2	CASSQGSGTYTGELFF
TRBV29-1	TRBJ1-2	CSVEELQTNYGYTF
TRBV6-5	TRBJ1-2	CASSYGGNGYTF
TRBV7-2	TRBJ2-5	CASSPAGGMETQYF